Each of the 14 T cell receptor beta chains below was sequenced from the same sample in a study of Ad26.COV2.S vaccination and SARS-CoV-2 variants. Using immunoSEQ multiplex PCR, the repertoire was profiled, and TCRdb retains in-frame clones only, with some absent. The sample comprises nearly 95,000 clones, roughly 84% of which are singletons, and 16% rests with the top ten. The input for sequencing was peripheral blood, taken after recovery from COVID-19. All receptors come from a human donor who had recovered from COVID-19.

The chain recombines TRBV9 with TRBJ2-2; D call uncertain. CDR1 and CDR2 (germline): SGDLS, YYNGEE. The V gene lost 0 bases and the J gene lost 5 bases, with 2 bases spanning the gap. This CDR3 comprises 12 residues. The CDR3 region is CASSVVTGELFF. DNA of the CDR3: TGTGCCAGCAGCGTAGTAACCGGGGAGCTGTTTTTT.

V and J are TRBV5-5 and TRBJ2-7, with 7 bases fitting TRBD1. CDR3 size: 15 residues. V was pared by 1 base and J by 3 bases, with 7 bases of the junction left unmatched. In germline, CDR1 is SGHKS, CDR2 YYEKEE (reference sequence). CDR3 region: CASSLRNRGDYEQYF. The CDR3 coding sequence is TGTGCCAGCAGCTTGCGCAACAGGGGCGACTACGAGCAGTACTTC.

This clone was seen only once. The rearrangement uses TRBV12-3 or TRBV12-4 and TRBJ2-3, with D possibly matching TRBD1 (6 bases). This CDR3 has 13 residues. Trimming removed 2 bases from V and 4 bases from J, with 7 bases in between. CDR3 amino acids: CASSLQGPDTQYF. The DNA of the CDR3 is TGTGCCAGCAGTTTACAGGGGCCAGATACGCAGTATTTT.

The chain joins TRBV10-3 to TRBJ2-1; D assignment may be TRBD1 or TRBD2 (5 bases each). The length of the CDR3 is 13 residues. The V end was cut by 8 bases, the J end by 8 bases, with 16 bases between. Per the germline V gene, CDR1 is ENHRY and CDR2 is SYGVKD. As DNA, the CDR3 is TGTGCCATCCGGGACCCCTTTCGCGATGAGCAGTTCTTC. Translating it yields CAIRDPFRDEQFF.

The genes are TRBV19 and TRBJ1-1; TRBD1 matches at 9 bases. J was trimmed by 0 bases and V by 9 bases; bases with no gene match: 8. Germline assignment: CDR1 LNHDA and CDR2 SQIVND (reference sequence). The CDR3 is 15 residues long. The DNA of the CDR3 is TGTGCCAGCATAAAAGACAGGGGGATGAACACTGAAGCTTTCTTT. This encodes CASIKDRGMNTEAFF.

V usage is TRBV7-9 and J usage is TRBJ2-1; the D is unclear. The CDR3 runs 14 residues. Germline lookup yields CDR1 SEHNR and CDR2 FQNEAQ (reference sequence). Trimming shortened V by 0 bases and J by 9 bases, and 12 bases separated the two germline ends. CDR3 amino acids: CASSLALGLREQFF. For the CDR3, the DNA is TGTGCCAGCAGCTTAGCCTTGGGTTTGCGTGAGCAGTTCTTC.

The chain joins TRBV5-1 to TRBJ2-2; D is possibly TRBD1 or TRBD2 (7 bases each). The V and J ends lost 2 bases and 4 bases respectively, with 15 bases between them. CDR3 length equals 16 residues. CDR1 SGHRS and CDR2 YFSETQ come from the germline V gene. CDR3 sequence reads: CASSFGGTVSTGELFF. CDR3 DNA sequence: TGCGCCAGCAGCTTCGGGGGGACAGTTAGCACCGGGGAGCTGTTTTTT.

The chain employs TRBV27 and TRBJ2-7, with D tentatively TRBD1 or TRBD2 (5 bases each). CDR1 and CDR2 (germline): MNHEY, SMNVEV (reference sequence). V shed 5 bases and J shed 5 bases, with 22 bases lying between them. This CDR3 comprises 16 residues. Here the CDR3 reads CASSPSGTPLEDEQYF. In DNA form, the CDR3 reads TGTGCCAGCAGTCCTTCCGGGACCCCGCTTGAAGACGAGCAGTACTTC.

V usage is TRBV7-9 and J usage is TRBJ2-3; a possible D gene is TRBD2 (6 bases). V was clipped by 5 bases and J by 10 bases, with 22 bases between them. Looked up from germline, CDR1 is SEHNR and CDR2 is FQNEAQ (reference sequence). The CDR3 has 15 amino acids. The CDR3 region is CASSRFAGTSRAQYF. The CDR3 bases are TGTGCCAGCAGCCGGTTTGCAGGTACTAGCAGGGCGCAGTATTTT.

This clone came up a few times. The V call is TRBV19, the J call TRBJ1-4; weak D call: TRBD1 (5 bases). Germline loops: CDR1 LNHDA, CDR2 SQIVND (reference sequence). Trimming cost V 4 bases and J 5 bases, with 11 bases left between them. The CDR3 consists of 14 residues. The CDR3 DNA sequence: TGTGCCAGTAGTACGGGACTCCCCAATGAAAAACTGTTTTTT. Protein: CASSTGLPNEKLFF.

The rearrangement joins TRBV2 to TRBJ2-7; TRBD2 agrees at 9 bases. Germline values: CDR1 SNHLY, CDR2 FYNNEI. V lost 5 bases to trimming and J lost 1 base; unmatched junction nucleotides: 15. The CDR3 is 18 residues long. The chain's CDR3 is CASSREGSGRVKSYEQYF. Written as DNA, the CDR3 is TGTGCCAGCAGTAGGGAGGGTAGCGGGAGAGTTAAATCCTACGAGCAGTACTTC.

The CDR3 reads CASRSTGNTGELFF. The CDR3 coding sequence is TGTGCCAGCAGGTCGACAGGGAACACCGGGGAGCTGTTTTTT. The rearrangement uses TRBV5-6 and TRBJ2-2; D is possibly TRBD1 (6 bases). Germline-derived CDR1 and CDR2 are SGHDT and YYEEEE. The CDR3 is made up of 14 amino acids. V was clipped by 5 bases and J by 1 base, with 9 bases between them.

The rearrangement joins TRBV6-2 or TRBV6-3 to TRBJ2-5, with TRBD2 matching 9 bases. Germline values: CDR1 MNHEY, CDR2 SVGEGT. V was pared by 0 bases and J by 4 bases, with 15 bases of the junction left unmatched. There are 19 residues in the CDR3. Here the CDR3 reads CASSYSGGRALRVGETQYF. The CDR3 region has the DNA TGTGCCAGCAGTTACTCGGGCGGGAGGGCCCTTCGAGTGGGAGAGACCCAGTACTTC.

The chain has TRBV29-1 and TRBJ2-7; TRBD1 is a possible D gene (5 bases). Deletions cut 6 bases from V and 3 bases from J, with 12 bases between. This CDR3 contains 12 residues. CDR1 is SQVTM and CDR2 is ANQGSEA in the germline V gene. The CDR3 nucleotides read TGCAGCGTAAAAACAGGTAACTACGAGCAGTACTTC. It codes for CSVKTGNYEQYF.